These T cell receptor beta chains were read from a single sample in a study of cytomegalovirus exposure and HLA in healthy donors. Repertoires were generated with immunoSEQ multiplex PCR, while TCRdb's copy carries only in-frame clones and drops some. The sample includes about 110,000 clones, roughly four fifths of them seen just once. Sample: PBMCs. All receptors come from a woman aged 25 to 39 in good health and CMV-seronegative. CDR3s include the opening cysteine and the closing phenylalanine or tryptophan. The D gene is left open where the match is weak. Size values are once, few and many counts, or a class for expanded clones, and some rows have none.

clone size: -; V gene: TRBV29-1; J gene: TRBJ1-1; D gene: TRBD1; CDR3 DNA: TGCAGCGTTGAAGATAGGGGACAGGGATCCCTTGGCACTGAAGCTTTCTTT; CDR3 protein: CSVEDRGQGSLGTEAFF
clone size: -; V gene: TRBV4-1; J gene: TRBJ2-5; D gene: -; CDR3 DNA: TGCGCCAGCAGCCAAGAATTTGGGGGAGGCCCTCCTGAGACCCAGTACTTC; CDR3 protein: CASSQEFGGGPPETQYF
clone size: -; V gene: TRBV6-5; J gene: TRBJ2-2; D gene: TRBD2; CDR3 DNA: TGTGCCAGCAAGTCTAGCGGGAGTTATACCGGGGAGCTGTTTTTT; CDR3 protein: CASKSSGSYTGELFF
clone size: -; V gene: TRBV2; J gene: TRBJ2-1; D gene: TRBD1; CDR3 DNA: TGTGCCAGCAGCGACTTAGGAGAGGGGGCTGATAATGAGCAGTTCTTC; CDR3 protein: CASSDLGEGADNEQFF
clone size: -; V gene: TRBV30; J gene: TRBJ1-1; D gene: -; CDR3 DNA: TGTGCCTGGGAGTGGGGGGGCACTGAAGCTTTCTTT; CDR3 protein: CAWEWGGTEAFF
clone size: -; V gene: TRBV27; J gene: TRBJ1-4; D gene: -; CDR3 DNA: TGTGCCAGCAGTTTATACCAGGGAGGAAAACTGTTTTTT; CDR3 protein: CASSLYQGGKLFF
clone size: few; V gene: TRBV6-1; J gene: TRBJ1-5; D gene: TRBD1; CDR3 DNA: TGTGCCAGCAGTGAAATGGAGGGGGCCGAGCCCCAGCATTTT; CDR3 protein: CASSEMEGAEPQHF
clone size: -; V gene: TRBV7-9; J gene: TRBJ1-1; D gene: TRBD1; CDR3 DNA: TGTGCCAGCAGCCTGGACAGGGTTCCCTATGAAGCTTTCTTT; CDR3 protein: CASSLDRVPYEAFF
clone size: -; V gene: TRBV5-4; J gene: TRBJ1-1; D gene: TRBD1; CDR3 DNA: TGTGCCAGCAGCCCTGGGCAGGGGGCTGGAGGGACTGAAGCTTTCTTT; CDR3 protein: CASSPGQGAGGTEAFF
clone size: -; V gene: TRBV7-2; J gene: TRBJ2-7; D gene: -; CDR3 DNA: TGTGCCAGCAGCTTAGGTGGCGGTTTGCGGTACGAGCAGTACTTC; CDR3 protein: CASSLGGGLRYEQYF
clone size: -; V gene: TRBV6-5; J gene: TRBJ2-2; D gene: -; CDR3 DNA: TGTGCCAGCAGTTACAGGGGCGCCGGGGAGCTGTTTTTT; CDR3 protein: CASSYRGAGELFF
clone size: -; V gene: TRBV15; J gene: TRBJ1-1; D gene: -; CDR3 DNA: TGTGCCACCAGCAGAGCCGGGGGGTTAGGCACTGAAGCTTTCTTT; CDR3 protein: CATSRAGGLGTEAFF
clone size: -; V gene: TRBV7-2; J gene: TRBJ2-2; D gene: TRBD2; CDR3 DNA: TGTGCCAGCAGCCGTACTAGCGTCCCCGGGGAGCTGTTTTTT; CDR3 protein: CASSRTSVPGELFF
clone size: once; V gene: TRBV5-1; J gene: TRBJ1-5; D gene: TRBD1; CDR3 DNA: TGCGCCAGCAGCTTGGGACAGGGGGCCGATCAGCCCCAGCATTTT; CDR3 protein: CASSLGQGADQPQHF
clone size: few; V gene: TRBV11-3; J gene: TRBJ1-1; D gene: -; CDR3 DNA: TGTGCCAGCAGCTACTCAATGAACACTGAAGCTTTCTTT; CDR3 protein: CASSYSMNTEAFF
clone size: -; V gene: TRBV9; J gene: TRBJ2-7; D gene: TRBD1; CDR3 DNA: TGTGCCAGCAGCTATGGACAGGACTACGAGCAGTACTTC; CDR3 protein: CASSYGQDYEQYF
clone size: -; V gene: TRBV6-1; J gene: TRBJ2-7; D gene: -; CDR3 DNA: TGTGCAGCCTCCGGGGGAGGGACAGGAGGATATGAGCAGTACTTC; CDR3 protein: CAASGGGTGGYEQYF
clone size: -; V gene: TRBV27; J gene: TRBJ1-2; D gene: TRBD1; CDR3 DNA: TGTGCCAGCAGTTTGATGGACAGGGGGCATGGCTACACCTTC; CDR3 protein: CASSLMDRGHGYTF
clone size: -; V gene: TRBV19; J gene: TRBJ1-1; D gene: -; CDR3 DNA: TGTGCCAGTAGTAAGGTAGCGCTGAACACTGAAGCTTTCTTT; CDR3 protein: CASSKVALNTEAFF
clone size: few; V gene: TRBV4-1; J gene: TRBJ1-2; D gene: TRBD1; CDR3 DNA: TGCGCCAGCAGCACCACAGGGGGTCCTAACTATGGCTACACCTTC; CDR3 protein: CASSTTGGPNYGYTF
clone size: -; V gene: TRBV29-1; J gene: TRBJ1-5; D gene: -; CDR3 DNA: TGCAGCGTGCAGTCTGCCAATCAGCCCCAGCATTTT; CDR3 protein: CSVQSANQPQHF
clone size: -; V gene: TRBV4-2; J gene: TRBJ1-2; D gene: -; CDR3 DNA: TGTGCCAGCAGCCAGCCCAGAAGCAGGGGCTATGGCTACACCTTC; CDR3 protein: CASSQPRSRGYGYTF
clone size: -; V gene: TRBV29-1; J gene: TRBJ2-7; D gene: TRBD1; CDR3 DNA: TGCAGCGTTGACTGGGTCGGCAGGGGGAACTACGAGCAGTACTTC; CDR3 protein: CSVDWVGRGNYEQYF
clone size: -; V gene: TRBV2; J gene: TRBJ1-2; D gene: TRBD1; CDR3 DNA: TGTGCCAGCAGGGAGACAGGGCCCTCCTATGGCTACACCTTC; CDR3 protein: CASRETGPSYGYTF